This T cell receptor (beta chain) was identified during a study of neurological immune-mediated disorders. Overall study results and limits: CDR3 amino acid sequences found in expanded clones were never shared across subjects, suggesting private repertoires in all groups.

The cDNA came from 5'RACE with 10-nucleotide random UMIs. A single run covered 15-18 subjects with over 180 million TCR-beta sequences. TCRdb independently ran MiXCR on the 5' RACE reads; one entry per CDR3 protein. The profile shows tens of thousands of distinct CDR3 sequences, 24% of them singletons. This clonotype was recorded at least ten times. Its cognate antigen is unknown. CDR3 length: 14 amino acids. The germline V gene encodes CDR1 MNHEY and CDR2 SVGAGI. The J segment lost 10 bases and the V segment lost 5 bases, leaving 5 bases of the junction unmatched. This sample's time point: technical triplicate 2. For the unsorted libraries, 2 million PBMCs stored at -80 C served as input.

The TCR was taken from a man between 60 and 75 years old with HTLV-1-associated myelopathy (HAM/TSP). This chain uses TRBV6-5 with TRBJ1-6; 10 bases align to TRBD1. The sample was PBMCs. CDR3 in amino acids: CASSRDRGGSPLHF. The CDR3 region has the DNA TGTGCCAGCAGTCGGGACAGGGGAGGGTCACCCCTCCACTTT.